This TCR beta chain appears in the sequencing data of a study of identifying expanded T cells in peripheral blood. Study-wide findings and caveats: Differentially abundant clones: around 1.2 between replicates, around 16 at approximately 13 days, 18 to 20 at four.

Details on this clone: No antigen is known for it.

Assay: immunoSEQ multiplex PCR; the TCRdb copy retains only in-frame clones and omits some. Here the sample spans some 78,000 clones, around 89% being singletons. Trimming removed 4 bases at V and 4 bases at J, with 9 bases between. The CDR3 consists of 13 residues. CDR1 and CDR2 from the germline V gene are SGHNT and YYREEE (reference sequence). During the collection period, no donor immune events like infections were recorded. This chain connects TRBV5-4 to TRBJ2-1; D is uncertain. The clonotype originates from a person aged 18 to 70 in good health. The sequenced sample consisted of blood. CDR3: CASSRSQYNEQFF. The CDR3 DNA sequence: TGTGCCAGCAGCCGCTCCCAATACAATGAGCAGTTCTTC.